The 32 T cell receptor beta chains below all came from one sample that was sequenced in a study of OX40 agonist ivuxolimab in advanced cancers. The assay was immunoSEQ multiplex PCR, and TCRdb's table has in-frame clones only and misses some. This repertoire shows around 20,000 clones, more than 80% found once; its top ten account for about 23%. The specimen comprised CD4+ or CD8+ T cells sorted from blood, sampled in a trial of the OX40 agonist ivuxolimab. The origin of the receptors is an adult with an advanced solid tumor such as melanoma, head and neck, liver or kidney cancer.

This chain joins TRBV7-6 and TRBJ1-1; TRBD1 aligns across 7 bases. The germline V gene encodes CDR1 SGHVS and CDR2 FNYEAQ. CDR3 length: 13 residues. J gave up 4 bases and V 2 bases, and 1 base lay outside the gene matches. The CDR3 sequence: CASSLTGATEAFF. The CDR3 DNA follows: TGTGCCAGCAGCTTAACAGGGGCCACTGAAGCTTTCTTT.

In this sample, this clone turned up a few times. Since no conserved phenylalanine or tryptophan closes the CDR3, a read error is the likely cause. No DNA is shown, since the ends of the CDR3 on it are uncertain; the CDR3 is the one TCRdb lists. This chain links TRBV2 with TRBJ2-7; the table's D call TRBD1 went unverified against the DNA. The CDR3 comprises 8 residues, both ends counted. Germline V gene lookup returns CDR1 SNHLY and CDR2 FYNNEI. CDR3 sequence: CASGTGMA.

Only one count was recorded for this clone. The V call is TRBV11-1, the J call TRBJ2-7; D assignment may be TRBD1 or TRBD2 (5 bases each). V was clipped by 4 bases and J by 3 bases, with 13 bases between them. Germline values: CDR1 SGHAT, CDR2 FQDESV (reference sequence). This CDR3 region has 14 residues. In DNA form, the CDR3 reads TGTGCCAGCAGCTCAGCCGGGACGAACTACGAGCAGTACTTC. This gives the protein CASSSAGTNYEQYF.

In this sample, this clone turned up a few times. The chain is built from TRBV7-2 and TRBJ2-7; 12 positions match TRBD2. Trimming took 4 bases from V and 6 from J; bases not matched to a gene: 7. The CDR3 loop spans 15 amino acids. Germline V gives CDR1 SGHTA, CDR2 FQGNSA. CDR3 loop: CASSSSSGGAVEQYF. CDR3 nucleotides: TGTGCCAGCAGCTCCTCTAGCGGGGGGGCCGTCGAGCAGTACTTC. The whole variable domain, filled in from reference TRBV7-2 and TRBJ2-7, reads GAGVSQSPSNKVTEKGKDVELRCDPISGHTALYWYRQSLGQGLEFLIYFQGNSAPDKSGLPSDRFSAERTGGSVSTLTIQRTQQEDSAVYLCASSSSSGGAVEQYFGPGTRLTVT.

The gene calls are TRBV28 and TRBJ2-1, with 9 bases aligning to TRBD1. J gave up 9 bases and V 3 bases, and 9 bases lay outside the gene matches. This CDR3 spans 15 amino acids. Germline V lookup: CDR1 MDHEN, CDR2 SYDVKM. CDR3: CASSLQDRGLGEQFF. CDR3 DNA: TGTGCCAGCAGTTTGCAGGACAGGGGATTGGGTGAGCAGTTCTTC.

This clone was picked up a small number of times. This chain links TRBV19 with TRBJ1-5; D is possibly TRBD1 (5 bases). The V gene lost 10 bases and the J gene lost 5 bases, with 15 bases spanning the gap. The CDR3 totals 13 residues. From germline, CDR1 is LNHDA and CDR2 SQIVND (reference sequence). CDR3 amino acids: CATLPGGDQPQHF. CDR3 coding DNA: TGTGCCACCCTTCCGGGGGGGGATCAGCCCCAGCATTTT.

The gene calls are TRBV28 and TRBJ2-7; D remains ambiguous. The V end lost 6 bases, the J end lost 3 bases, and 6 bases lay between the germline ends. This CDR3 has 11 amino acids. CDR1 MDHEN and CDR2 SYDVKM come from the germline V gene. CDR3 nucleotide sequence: TGTGCCAGCAGCGCGGACTACGAGCAGTACTTC. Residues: CASSADYEQYF.

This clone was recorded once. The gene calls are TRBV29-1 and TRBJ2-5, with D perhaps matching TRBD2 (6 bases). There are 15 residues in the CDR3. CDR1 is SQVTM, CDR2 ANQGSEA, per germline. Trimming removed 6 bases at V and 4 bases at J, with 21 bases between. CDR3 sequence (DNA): TGCAGCGTACCATCACGGCGGGGCAGGGTAGAGACCCAGTACTTC. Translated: CSVPSRRGRVETQYF.

CDR3 bases: TGTGCCAGCAGCCCCATCCCCACAGGGGTCTCCCGGCAGTACTTC. Its protein product is CASSPIPTGVSRQYF. The chain recombines TRBV27 with TRBJ2-7; 7 positions agree with TRBD1. CDR3 size: 15 residues. Germline CDR1 is MNHEY and CDR2 is SMNVEV (reference sequence). V dropped 6 bases and J dropped 9; count of bases not matched to a gene: 17.

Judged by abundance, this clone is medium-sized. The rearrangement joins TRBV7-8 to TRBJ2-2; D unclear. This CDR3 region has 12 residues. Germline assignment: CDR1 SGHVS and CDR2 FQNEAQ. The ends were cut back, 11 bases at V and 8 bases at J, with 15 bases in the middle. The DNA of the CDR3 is TGTGCCGAGCCTAGTTTGGGGGGGGAGCTGTTTTTT. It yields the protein CAEPSLGGELFF.

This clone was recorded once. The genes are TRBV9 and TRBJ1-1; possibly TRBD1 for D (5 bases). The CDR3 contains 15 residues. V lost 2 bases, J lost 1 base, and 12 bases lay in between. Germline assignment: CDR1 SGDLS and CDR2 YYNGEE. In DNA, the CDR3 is TGTGCCAGCAGCGTTTCCGGGACGGCGAACACTGAAGCTTTCTTT. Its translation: CASSVSGTANTEAFF.

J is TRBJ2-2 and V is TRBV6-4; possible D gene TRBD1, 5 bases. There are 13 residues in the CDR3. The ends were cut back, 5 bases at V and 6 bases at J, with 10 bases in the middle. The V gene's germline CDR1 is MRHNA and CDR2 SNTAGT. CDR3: CASSPQGSGELFF. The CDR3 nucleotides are TGTGCCAGCAGTCCTCAGGGTTCCGGGGAGCTGTTTTTT.

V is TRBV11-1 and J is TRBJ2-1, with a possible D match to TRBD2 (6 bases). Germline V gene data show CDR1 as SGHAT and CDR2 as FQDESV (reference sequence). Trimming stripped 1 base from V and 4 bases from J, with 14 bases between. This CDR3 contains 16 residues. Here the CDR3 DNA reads TGTGCCAGCAGCTTAGGCCCCTACCGGGGGTACAATGAGCAGTTCTTC. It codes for CASSLGPYRGYNEQFF. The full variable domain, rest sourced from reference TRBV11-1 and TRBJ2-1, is EAEVAQSPRYKITEKSQAVAFWCDPISGHATLYWYRQILGQGPELLVQFQDESVVDDSQLPKDRFSAERLKGVDSTLKIQPAELGDSAMYLCASSLGPYRGYNEQFFGPGTRLTVL.

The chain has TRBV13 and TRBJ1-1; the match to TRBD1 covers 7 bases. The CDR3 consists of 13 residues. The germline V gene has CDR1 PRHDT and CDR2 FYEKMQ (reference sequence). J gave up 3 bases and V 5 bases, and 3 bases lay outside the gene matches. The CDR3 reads CASSTGVDTEAFF. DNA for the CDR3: TGTGCCAGCAGCACAGGGGTCGACACTGAAGCTTTCTTT.

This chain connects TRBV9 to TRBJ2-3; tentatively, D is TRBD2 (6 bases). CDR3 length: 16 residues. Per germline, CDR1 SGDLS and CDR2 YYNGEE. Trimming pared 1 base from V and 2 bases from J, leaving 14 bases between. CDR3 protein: CASSVPVGTYTDTQYF. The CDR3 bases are TGTGCCAGCAGCGTACCCGTTGGGACTTACACAGATACGCAGTATTTT.

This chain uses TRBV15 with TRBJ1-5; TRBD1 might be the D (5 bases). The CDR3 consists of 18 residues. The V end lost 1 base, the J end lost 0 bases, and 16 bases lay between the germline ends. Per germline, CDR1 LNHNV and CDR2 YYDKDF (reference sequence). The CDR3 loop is CATSRGWGETDSNQPQHF. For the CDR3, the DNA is TGTGCCACCAGCAGAGGTTGGGGGGAGACGGATAGCAATCAGCCCCAGCATTTT.

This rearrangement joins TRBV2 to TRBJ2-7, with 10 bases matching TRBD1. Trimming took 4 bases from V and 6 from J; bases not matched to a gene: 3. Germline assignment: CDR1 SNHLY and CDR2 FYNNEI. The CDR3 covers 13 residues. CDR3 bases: TGTGCCAGCAGTGGACAGGGGGCGGCCGAGCAGTACTTC. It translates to CASSGQGAAEQYF.

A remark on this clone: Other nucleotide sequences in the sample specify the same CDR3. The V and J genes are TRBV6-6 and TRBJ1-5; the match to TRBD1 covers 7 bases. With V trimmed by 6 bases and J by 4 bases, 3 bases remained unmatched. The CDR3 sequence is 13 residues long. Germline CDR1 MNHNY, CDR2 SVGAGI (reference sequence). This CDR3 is CASSSTGNQPQHF. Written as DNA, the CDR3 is TGTGCCAGCAGCTCGACAGGGAATCAGCCCCAGCATTTT.

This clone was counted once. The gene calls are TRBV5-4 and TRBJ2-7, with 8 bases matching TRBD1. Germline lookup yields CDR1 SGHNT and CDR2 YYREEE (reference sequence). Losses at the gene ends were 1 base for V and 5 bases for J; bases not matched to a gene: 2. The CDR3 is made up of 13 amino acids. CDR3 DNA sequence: TGTGCCAGCAGCTTGAACAGGGGGGACGAGCAGTACTTC. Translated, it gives CASSLNRGDEQYF.

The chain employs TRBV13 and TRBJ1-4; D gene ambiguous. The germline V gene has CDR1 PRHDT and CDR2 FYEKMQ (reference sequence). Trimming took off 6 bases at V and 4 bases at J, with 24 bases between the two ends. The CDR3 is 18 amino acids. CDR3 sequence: CASSFGREGLGFNEKLFF. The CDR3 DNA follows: TGTGCCAGCAGTTTTGGCCGGGAGGGTTTAGGTTTTAATGAAAAACTGTTTTTT.

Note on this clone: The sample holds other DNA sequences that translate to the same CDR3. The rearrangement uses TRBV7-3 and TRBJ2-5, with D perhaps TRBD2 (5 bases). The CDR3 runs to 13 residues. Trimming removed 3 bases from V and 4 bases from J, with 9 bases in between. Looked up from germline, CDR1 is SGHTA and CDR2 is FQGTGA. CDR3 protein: CASSLASGETQYF. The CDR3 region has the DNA TGTGCCAGCAGCTTGGCCAGCGGAGAGACCCAGTACTTC.

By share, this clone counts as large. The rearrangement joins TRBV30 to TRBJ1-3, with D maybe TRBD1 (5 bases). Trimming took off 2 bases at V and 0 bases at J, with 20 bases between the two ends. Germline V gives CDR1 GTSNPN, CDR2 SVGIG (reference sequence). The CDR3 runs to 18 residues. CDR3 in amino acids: CAWSRAGGGARSGNTIYF. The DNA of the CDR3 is TGTGCCTGGAGTCGGGCAGGCGGGGGAGCTCGCTCTGGAAACACCATATATTTT.

The CDR3 nucleotides are TGTGCCAGCAGCTTGACCTTAGCGGATGAGCAGTTCTTC. Its protein product is CASSLTLADEQFF. The chain is built from TRBV5-4 and TRBJ2-1; weak D call: TRBD2 (6 bases). CDR1 and CDR2 (germline): SGHNT, YYREEE (reference sequence). The length of the CDR3 is 13 residues. V was shortened by 1 base and J by 8 bases, with 10 bases between the two germline ends.

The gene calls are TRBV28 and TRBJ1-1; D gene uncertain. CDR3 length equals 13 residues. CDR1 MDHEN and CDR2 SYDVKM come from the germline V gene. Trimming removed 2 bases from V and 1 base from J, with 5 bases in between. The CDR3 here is CASSLPENTEAFF. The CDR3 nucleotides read TGTGCCAGCAGTTTACCAGAGAACACTGAAGCTTTCTTT.

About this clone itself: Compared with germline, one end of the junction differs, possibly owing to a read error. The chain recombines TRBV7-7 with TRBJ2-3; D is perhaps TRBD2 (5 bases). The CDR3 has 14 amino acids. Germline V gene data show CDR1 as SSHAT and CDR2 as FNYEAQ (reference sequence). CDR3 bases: TGTGCCAGCAGCCTAGCTCCTAATGCAGATACGCAGTATTTT. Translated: CASSLAPNADTQYF.

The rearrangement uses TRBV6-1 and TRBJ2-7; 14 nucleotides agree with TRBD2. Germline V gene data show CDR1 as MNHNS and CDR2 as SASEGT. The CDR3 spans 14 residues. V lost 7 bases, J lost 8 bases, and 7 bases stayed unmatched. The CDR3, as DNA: TGTGCCAGCAAGGAGGGACTAGCGGGAGATAAGCAGTACTTC. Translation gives CASKEGLAGDKQYF.

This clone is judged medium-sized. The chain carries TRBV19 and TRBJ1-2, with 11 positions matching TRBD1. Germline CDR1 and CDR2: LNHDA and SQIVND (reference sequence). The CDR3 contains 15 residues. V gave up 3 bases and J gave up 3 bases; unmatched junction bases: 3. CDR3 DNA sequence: TGTGCCAGTAGTATGGACAGGGGGCGCGACTATGGCTACACCTTC. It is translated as CASSMDRGRDYGYTF.

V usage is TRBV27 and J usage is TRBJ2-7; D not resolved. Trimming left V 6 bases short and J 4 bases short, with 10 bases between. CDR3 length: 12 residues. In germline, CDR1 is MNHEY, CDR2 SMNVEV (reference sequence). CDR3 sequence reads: CASSPGRYEQYF. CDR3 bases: TGTGCCAGCAGCCCTGGCAGGTACGAGCAGTACTTC.

CDR3 sequence reads: CASSLAGIQPQHF. Written as DNA, the CDR3 is TGTGCCAGCAGTTTAGCTGGGATTCAGCCCCAGCATTTT. V and J are TRBV27 and TRBJ1-5; D remains unclear. Germline CDR1 reads MNHEY; CDR2 reads SMNVEV (reference sequence). The CDR3 length is 13 residues. Trimming removed 2 bases from V and 6 bases from J, with 8 bases in between.

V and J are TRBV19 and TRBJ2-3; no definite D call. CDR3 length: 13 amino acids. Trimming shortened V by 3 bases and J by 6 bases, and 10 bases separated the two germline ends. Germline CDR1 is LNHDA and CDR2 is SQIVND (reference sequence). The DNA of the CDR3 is TGTGCCAGTAGTATCTCGCCTGGGGATACGCAGTATTTT. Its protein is CASSISPGDTQYF.

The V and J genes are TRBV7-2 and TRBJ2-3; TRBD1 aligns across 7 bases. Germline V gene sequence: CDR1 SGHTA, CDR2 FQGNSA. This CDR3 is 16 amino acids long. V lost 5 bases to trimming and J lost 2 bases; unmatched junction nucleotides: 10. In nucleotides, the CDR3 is TGTGCCAGCAGCCCCCTCGCAGGGGGATTCACAGATACGCAGTATTTT. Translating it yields CASSPLAGGFTDTQYF. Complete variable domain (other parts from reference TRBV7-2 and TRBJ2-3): GAGVSQSPSNKVTEKGKDVELRCDPISGHTALYWYRQSLGQGLEFLIYFQGNSAPDKSGLPSDRFSAERTGGSVSTLTIQRTQQEDSAVYLCASSPLAGGFTDTQYFGPGTRLTVL.

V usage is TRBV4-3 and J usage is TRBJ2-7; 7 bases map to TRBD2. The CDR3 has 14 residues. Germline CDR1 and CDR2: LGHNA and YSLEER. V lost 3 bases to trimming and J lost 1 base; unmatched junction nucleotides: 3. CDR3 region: CASSQGSGSYEQYF. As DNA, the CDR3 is TGCGCCAGCAGCCAGGGTAGCGGGTCCTACGAGCAGTACTTC.